The sequence of this T cell receptor (beta chain) was determined in a study of shared clonotypes between healthy human individuals. About the research overall: Donors had three CD4 naive, three CD4 memory, two CD8 naive and one CD8 memory plate apiece.

Naive CD8 cells were CD45RO-negative, positively selected for CCR7, excluding terminally differentiated effector memory CD45RA+ cells. The study drew all its donors from Caucasian adults living in Nashville, Tennessee. CDR1 and CDR2 (germline): WNHNN, SYGVQD (reference sequence). Trimming pared 0 bases from V and 0 bases from J, leaving 20 bases between. The CDR3 has 19 amino acids. Regarding the study as a whole: Against clonotypes common to all four donors, non-shared ones had lower generation probabilities.

This clone was detected a few times. Its antigen is unknown. TCRdb's table, derived via immunoSEQ multiplex PCR, lists solely in-frame clones and lacks some. This repertoire shows about 1,800,000 clones, just under 95% found once; its top ten account for 0.95% to 1.5%. The clonotype originates from a man in his late teens or twenties in good health. This chain connects TRBV10-1 to TRBJ1-1; TRBD1 is a possible D gene (5 bases). Sequenced sample: naive CD8+ T cells sorted from blood. CDR3 amino acids: CASSESIVRGRSMNTEAFF. CDR3 sequence (DNA): TGCGCCAGCAGTGAGTCGATCGTCCGGGGACGTAGCATGAACACTGAAGCTTTCTTT.